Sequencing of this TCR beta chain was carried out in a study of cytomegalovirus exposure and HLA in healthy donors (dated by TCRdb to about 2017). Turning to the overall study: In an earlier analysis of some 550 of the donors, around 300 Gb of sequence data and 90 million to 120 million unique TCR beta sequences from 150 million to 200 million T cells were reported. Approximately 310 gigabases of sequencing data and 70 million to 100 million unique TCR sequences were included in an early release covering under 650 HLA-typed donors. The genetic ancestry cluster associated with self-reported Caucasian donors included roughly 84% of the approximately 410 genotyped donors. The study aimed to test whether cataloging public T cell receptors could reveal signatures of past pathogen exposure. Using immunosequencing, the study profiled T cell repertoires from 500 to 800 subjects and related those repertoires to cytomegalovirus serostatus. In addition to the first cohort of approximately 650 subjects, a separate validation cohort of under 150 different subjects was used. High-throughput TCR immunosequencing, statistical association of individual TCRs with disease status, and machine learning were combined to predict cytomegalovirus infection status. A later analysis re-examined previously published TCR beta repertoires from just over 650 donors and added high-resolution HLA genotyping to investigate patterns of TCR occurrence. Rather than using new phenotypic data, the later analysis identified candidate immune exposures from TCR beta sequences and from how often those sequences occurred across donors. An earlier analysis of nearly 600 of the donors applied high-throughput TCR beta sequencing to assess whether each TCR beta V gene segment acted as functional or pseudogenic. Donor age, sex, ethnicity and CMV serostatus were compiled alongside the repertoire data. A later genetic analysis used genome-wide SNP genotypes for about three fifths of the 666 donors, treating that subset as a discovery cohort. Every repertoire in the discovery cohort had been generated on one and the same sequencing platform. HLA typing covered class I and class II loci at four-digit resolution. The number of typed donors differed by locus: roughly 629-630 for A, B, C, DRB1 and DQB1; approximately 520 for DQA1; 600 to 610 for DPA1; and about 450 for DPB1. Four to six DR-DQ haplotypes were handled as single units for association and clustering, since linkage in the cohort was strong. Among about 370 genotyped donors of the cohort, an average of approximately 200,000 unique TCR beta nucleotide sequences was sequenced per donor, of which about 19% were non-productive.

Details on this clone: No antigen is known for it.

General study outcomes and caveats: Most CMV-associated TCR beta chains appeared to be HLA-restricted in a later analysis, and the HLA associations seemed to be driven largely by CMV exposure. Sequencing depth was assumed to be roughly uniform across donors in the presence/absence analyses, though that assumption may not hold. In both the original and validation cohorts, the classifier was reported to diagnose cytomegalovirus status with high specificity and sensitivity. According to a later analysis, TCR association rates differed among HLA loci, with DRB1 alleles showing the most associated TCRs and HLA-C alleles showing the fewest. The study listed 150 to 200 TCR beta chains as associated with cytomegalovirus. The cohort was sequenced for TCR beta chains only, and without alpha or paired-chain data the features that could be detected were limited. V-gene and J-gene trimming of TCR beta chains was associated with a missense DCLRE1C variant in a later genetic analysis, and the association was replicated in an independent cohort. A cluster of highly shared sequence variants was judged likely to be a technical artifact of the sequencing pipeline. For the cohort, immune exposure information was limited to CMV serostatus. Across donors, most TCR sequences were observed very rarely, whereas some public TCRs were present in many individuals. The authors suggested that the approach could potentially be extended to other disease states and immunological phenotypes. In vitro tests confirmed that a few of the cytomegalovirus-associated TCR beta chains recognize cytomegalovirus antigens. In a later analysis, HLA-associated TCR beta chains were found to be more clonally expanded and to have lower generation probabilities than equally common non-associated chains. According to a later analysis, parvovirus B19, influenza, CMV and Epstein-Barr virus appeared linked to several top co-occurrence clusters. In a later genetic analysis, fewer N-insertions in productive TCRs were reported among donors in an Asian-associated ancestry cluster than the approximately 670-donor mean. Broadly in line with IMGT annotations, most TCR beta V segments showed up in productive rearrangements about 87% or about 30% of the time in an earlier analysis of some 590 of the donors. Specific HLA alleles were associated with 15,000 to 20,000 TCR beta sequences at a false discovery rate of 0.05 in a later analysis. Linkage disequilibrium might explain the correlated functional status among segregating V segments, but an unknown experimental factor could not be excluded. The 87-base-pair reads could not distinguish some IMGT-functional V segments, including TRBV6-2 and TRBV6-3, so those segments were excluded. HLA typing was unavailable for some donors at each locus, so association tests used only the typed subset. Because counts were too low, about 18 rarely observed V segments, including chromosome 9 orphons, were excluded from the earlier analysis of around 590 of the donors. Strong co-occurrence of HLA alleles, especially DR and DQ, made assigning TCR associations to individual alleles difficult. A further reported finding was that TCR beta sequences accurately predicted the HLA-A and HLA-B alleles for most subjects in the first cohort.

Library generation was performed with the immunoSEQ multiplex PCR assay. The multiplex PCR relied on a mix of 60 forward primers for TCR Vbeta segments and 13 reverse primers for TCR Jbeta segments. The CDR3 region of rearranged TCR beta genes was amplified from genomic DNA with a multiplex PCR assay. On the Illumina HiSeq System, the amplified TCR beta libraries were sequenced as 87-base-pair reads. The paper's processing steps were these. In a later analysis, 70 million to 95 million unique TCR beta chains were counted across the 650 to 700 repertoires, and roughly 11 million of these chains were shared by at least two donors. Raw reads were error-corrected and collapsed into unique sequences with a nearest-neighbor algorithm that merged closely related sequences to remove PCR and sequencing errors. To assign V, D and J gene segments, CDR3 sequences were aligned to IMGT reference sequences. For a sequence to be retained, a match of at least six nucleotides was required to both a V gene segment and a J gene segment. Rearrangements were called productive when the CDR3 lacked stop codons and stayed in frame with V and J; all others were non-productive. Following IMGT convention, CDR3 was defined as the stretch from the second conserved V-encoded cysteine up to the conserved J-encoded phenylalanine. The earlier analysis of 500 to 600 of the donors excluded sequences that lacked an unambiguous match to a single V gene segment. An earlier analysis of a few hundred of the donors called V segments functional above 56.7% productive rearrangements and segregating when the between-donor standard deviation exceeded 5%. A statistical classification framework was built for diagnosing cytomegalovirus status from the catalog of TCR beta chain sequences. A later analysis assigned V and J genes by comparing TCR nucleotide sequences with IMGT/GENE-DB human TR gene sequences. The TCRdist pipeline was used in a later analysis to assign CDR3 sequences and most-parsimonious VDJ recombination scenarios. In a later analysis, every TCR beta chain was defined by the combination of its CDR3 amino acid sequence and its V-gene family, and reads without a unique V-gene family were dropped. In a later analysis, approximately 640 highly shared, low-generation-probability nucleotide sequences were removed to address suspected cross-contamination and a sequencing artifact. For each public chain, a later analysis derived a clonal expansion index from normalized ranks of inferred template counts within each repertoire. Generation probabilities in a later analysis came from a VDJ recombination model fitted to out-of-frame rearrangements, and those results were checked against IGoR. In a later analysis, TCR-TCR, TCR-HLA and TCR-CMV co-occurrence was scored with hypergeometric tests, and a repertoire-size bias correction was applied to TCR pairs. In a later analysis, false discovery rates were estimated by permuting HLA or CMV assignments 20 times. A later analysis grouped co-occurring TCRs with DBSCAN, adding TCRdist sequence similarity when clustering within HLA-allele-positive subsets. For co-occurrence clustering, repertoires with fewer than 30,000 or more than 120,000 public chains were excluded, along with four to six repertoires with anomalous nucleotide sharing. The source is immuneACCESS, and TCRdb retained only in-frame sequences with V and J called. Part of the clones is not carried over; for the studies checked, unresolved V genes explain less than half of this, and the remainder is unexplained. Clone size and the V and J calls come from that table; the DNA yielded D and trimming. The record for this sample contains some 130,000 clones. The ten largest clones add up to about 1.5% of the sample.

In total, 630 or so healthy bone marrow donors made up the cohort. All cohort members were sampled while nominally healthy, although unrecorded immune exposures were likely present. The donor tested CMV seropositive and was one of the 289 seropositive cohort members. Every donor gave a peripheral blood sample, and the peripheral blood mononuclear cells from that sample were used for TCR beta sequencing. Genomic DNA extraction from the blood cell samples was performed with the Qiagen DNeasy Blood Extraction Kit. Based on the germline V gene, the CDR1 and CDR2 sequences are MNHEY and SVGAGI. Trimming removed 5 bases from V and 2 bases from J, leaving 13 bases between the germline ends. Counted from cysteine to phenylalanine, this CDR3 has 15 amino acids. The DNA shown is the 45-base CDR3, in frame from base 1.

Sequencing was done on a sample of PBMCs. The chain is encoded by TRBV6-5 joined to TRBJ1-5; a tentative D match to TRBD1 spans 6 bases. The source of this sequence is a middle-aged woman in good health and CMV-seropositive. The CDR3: CASSTLQGRNQPQHF. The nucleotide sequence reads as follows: TGTGCCAGCAGTACTTTACAGGGCCGCAATCAGCCCCAGCATTTT.